These T cell receptor beta chains were read from a single sample in a study of blood T cell repertoires in COVID-19. Using immunoSEQ multiplex PCR, the repertoire was profiled, and TCRdb retains in-frame clones only, with some absent. Of 150,000 to 200,000 clones in the sample, 80% to 95% were seen once. Sequenced sample: peripheral blood. Receptors originate from a man aged 50 or older with acute or convalescent COVID-19. The CDR3 runs from the conserved cysteine through the conserved F or W. Fields, in order: clone size, CDR3 length, D gene, J gene, V gene, CDR3 protein, CDR3 DNA. D genes are given only for firm matches. Clone size is shown for a subset of rows, as once, few, many or a class of expanded clone.

once,16,TRBD2,TRBJ2-7,TRBV7-8,CASTLNGIAGGYEQYF,TGTGCCAGCACCCTTAACGGAATAGCGGGAGGCTACGAGCAGTACTTC
-,15,TRBD1,TRBJ1-5,TRBV5-6,CASSAQGARDQPQHF,TGTGCCAGCAGCGCTCAGGGGGCGCGGGATCAGCCCCAGCATTTT
-,13,-,TRBJ2-5,TRBV5-1,CASSLGREKTQYF,TGCGCCAGCAGCTTGGGCAGGGAAAAGACCCAGTACTTC
-,16,-,TRBJ1-6,TRBV7-9,CASSLREGRYNSPLHF,TGTGCCAGCAGCTTAAGGGAGGGACGCTATAATTCACCCCTCCACTTT
-,13,TRBD1,TRBJ1-2,TRBV12-3/TRBV12-4,CASSSDRIYGYTF,TGTGCCAGCAGTTCGGACAGGATATATGGCTACACCTTC
-,15,TRBD1,TRBJ2-1,TRBV6-5,CASSITGGLYNEQFF,TGTGCCAGCAGCATAACAGGGGGGCTCTACAATGAGCAGTTCTTC
-,12,-,TRBJ2-1,TRBV27,CASNGLENEQFF,TGTGCCAGCAACGGACTGGAAAATGAGCAGTTCTTC
-,15,TRBD1,TRBJ2-5,TRBV11-2,CASSLDRGSGETQYF,TGTGCCAGCAGCCTGGACAGGGGGTCTGGCGAGACCCAGTACTTC
-,15,TRBD1,TRBJ2-2,TRBV7-9,CASSSPRQGDGELFF,TGTGCCAGCAGCTCCCCGAGACAGGGGGACGGGGAGCTGTTTTTT
-,13,-,TRBJ1-1,TRBV2,CASSESGADKAFF,TGTGCCAGCAGTGAATCAGGGGCCGATAAAGCTTTCTTT
-,16,-,TRBJ2-1,TRBV7-9,CASSPSDRSSYNEQFF,TGTGCCAGCAGCCCCTCAGACAGAAGCTCCTACAATGAGCAGTTCTTC
-,15,-,TRBJ2-5,TRBV7-2,CASSLATRGQETQYF,TGTGCCAGCAGCTTGGCAACGCGGGGACAAGAGACCCAGTACTTC
-,17,-,TRBJ2-3,TRBV7-8,CASSPRGVVSSTDTQYF,TGTGCCAGCAGCCCCCGGGGAGTCGTATCGAGCACAGATACGCAGTATTTT
-,14,TRBD2,TRBJ2-1,TRBV11-2,CASSLIAGYNEQFF,TGTGCCAGCAGCTTAATAGCGGGGTACAATGAGCAGTTCTTC
-,13,TRBD1,TRBJ1-1,TRBV27,CASRRQGYTEAFF,TGTGCCAGCAGGAGACAGGGGTACACTGAAGCTTTCTTT
-,11,-,TRBJ2-5,TRBV30,CALQGFETQYF,TGTGCCTTACAGGGTTTCGAGACCCAGTACTTC
once,14,-,TRBJ2-1,TRBV19,CASKGLNSYNEQFF,TGTGCCAGTAAGGGACTCAACTCCTACAATGAGCAGTTCTTC
-,16,TRBD2,TRBJ2-5,TRBV19,CASSERTSGYQETQYF,TGTGCCAGTAGTGAAAGGACTAGCGGGTACCAAGAGACCCAGTACTTC
-,15,-,TRBJ1-4,TRBV28,CASSSTPVFNEKLFF,TGTGCCAGCAGTTCTACCCCGGTCTTTAATGAAAAACTGTTTTTT
-,14,-,TRBJ2-2,TRBV29-1,CSVGASPGTGELFF,TGCAGCGTTGGGGCCTCCCCTGGCACCGGGGAGCTGTTTTTT
-,12,-,TRBJ2-3,TRBV5-1,CASSSSTDTQYF,TGCGCCAGCAGCTCTAGCACAGATACGCAGTATTTT
-,15,TRBD2,TRBJ2-1,TRBV19,CASSPMRLAGNEQFF,TGTGCCAGTAGTCCTATGCGACTAGCAGGCAATGAGCAGTTCTTC
-,16,-,TRBJ2-7,TRBV7-8,CASSARRSGETYEQYF,TGTGCCAGCAGCGCGCGTCGATCGGGAGAAACCTACGAGCAGTACTTC
-,14,-,TRBJ2-3,TRBV7-9,CASSPPPDSDTQYF,TGTGCCAGCAGCCCGCCCCCGGACAGTGATACGCAGTATTTT
-,17,-,TRBJ1-4,TRBV28,CASSSGDPWATNEKLFF,TGTGCCAGCAGTTCCGGAGACCCGTGGGCAACTAATGAAAAACTGTTTTTT
-,15,TRBD1,TRBJ2-1,TRBV19,CASEQGASSYNEQFF,TGTGCCAGTGAACAGGGGGCGAGCTCCTACAATGAGCAGTTCTTC
-,18,-,TRBJ2-2,TRBV28,CASSLFPLKTTTSGELFF,TGTGCCAGCAGTTTATTCCCCCTTAAGACAACAACCTCAGGGGAGCTGTTTTTT
-,15,TRBD2,TRBJ2-3,TRBV7-2,CASRRSGDMTDTQYF,TGTGCCAGCAGAAGAAGCGGGGATATGACAGATACGCAGTATTTT
-,13,-,TRBJ2-7,TRBV7-9,CASSRRALDEQYF,TGTGCCAGCAGCCGCAGGGCCTTGGACGAGCAGTACTTC
-,20,-,TRBJ1-3,TRBV4-3,CASSPAHYRTGGPDGNTIYF,TGCGCCAGCAGCCCAGCCCATTACCGTACAGGCGGCCCCGACGGGAACACCATATATTTT
-,15,TRBD2,TRBJ2-2,TRBV7-2,CASSSSGRSTGELFF,TGTGCCAGCAGCTCTAGCGGGAGGTCCACCGGGGAGCTGTTTTTT
-,18,TRBD2,TRBJ2-3,TRBV11-2,CASSLDVTSGGAEDTQYF,TGTGCCAGCAGCTTAGATGTAACTAGCGGGGGGGCGGAAGATACGCAGTATTTT
-,15,-,TRBJ2-6,TRBV10-3,CAIRVTVSGANVLTF,TGTGCCATCAGGGTGACAGTCTCTGGGGCCAACGTCCTGACTTTC
-,15,TRBD2,TRBJ2-1,TRBV5-1,CASSLGLAGDNEQFF,TGCGCCAGCAGCTTGGGGCTAGCGGGAGACAATGAGCAGTTCTTC
-,14,-,TRBJ2-3,TRBV18,CASSSAVGADTQYF,TGTGCCAGCTCATCAGCGGTTGGGGCAGATACGCAGTATTTT
-,16,TRBD1,TRBJ1-1,TRBV5-1,CASSQMPDRGSVEAFF,TGCGCCAGCAGCCAGATGCCGGACAGGGGATCCGTTGAAGCTTTCTTT
-,17,TRBD1,TRBJ2-5,TRBV18,CASSPDPLAGGSETQYF,TGTGCCAGCTCACCGGACCCTCTGGCAGGGGGCAGTGAGACCCAGTACTTC
-,15,-,TRBJ1-4,TRBV27,CASSWTATVAEKLFF,TGTGCCAGCAGTTGGACAGCAACAGTTGCAGAAAAACTGTTTTTT
-,14,-,TRBJ1-1,TRBV7-8,CASSLAGGVDEAFF,TGTGCCAGCAGCTTAGCGGGGGGGGTTGATGAAGCTTTCTTT
-,14,TRBD1,TRBJ1-4,TRBV28,CASRRQGTNEKLFF,TGTGCCAGTAGACGACAGGGGACTAATGAAAAACTGTTTTTT
-,13,-,TRBJ1-1,TRBV6-7,CASSYTENTEAFF,TGTGCCAGCAGTTACACAGAGAACACTGAAGCTTTCTTT
-,15,-,TRBJ2-2,TRBV7-9,CASSLLKGIGGELFF,TGTGCCAGCAGCTTACTAAAGGGGATCGGCGGGGAGCTGTTTTTT
-,14,-,TRBJ1-5,TRBV10-2,CASSKTRVGQPQHF,TGCGCCAGCAGTAAGACCAGGGTTGGCCAGCCCCAGCATTTT
once,19,-,TRBJ2-6,TRBV5-1,CASSLGQAVPGSGANVLTF,TGCGCCAGCAGCTTGGGTCAGGCAGTCCCAGGCTCTGGGGCCAACGTCCTGACTTTC
-,17,-,TRBJ2-3,TRBV10-3,CAISETEAARPTDTQYF,TGTGCCATCAGTGAGACTGAGGCAGCCCGGCCGACAGATACGCAGTATTTT
-,14,-,TRBJ1-1,TRBV2,CASSEQGKVTEAFF,TGTGCCAGCAGTGAACAGGGTAAGGTCACTGAAGCTTTCTTT
-,15,TRBD1,TRBJ1-3,TRBV11-3,CASSSGQGATHTIYF,TGTGCCAGCAGCTCTGGACAGGGGGCGACGCACACCATATATTTT
-,11,-,TRBJ1-2,TRBV28,CASSLSYGYTF,TGTGCCAGCAGTTTATCGTATGGCTACACCTTC
once,15,TRBD2,TRBJ2-2,TRBV3-1/TRBV3-2,CASSSLAGSGGELFF,TGTGCCAGCAGTTCCCTAGCGGGATCGGGCGGGGAGCTGTTTTTT
-,17,TRBD1,TRBJ1-1,TRBV5-5,CASSLAAGGWDGTEAFF,TGTGCCAGCAGCTTGGCCGCAGGGGGCTGGGACGGCACTGAAGCTTTCTTT
-,16,TRBD2,TRBJ2-5,TRBV4-2,CASSWGGAGVQETQYF,TGTGCCAGCAGCTGGGGGGGAGCGGGGGTCCAAGAGACCCAGTACTTC
-,13,TRBD1,TRBJ1-1,TRBV10-1,CASSESGTGEAFF,TGCGCCAGCAGTGAGTCGGGGACAGGTGAAGCTTTCTTT
-,14,-,TRBJ2-5,TRBV2,CASSEHNREETQYF,TGTGCCAGCAGTGAACATAACAGAGAAGAGACCCAGTACTTC
-,12,-,TRBJ1-5,TRBV6-5,CASRGLQEPQHF,TGTGCCAGCAGAGGGTTACAGGAGCCCCAGCATTTT
-,11,-,TRBJ2-1,TRBV27,CASSLGSREFF,TGTGCCAGCAGTTTGGGGTCGCGGGAGTTCTTC
-,15,TRBD2,TRBJ2-5,TRBV11-2,CASSPSQGGRETQYF,TGTGCCAGCAGCCCCTCCCAGGGAGGGAGGGAGACCCAGTACTTC
-,14,-,TRBJ1-6,TRBV9,CASSVVADNSPLHF,TGTGCCAGCAGCGTAGTGGCGGATAATTCACCCCTCCACTTT
-,15,-,TRBJ2-6,TRBV6-5,CASGTRFSGANVLTF,TGTGCCAGCGGGACACGGTTCTCTGGGGCCAACGTCCTGACTTTC
-,16,TRBD2,TRBJ2-1,TRBV5-1,CASSLGGTTWDNEQFF,TGCGCCAGCAGCTTGGGGGGGACTACGTGGGACAATGAGCAGTTCTTC
-,13,TRBD2,TRBJ2-7,TRBV6-5,CASRTSGSYEQYF,TGTGCCAGCAGGACTAGCGGGTCCTACGAGCAGTACTTC